A selection of T cell receptor beta chains follows, all from one sample in a study of CD8 T cells in Susac syndrome. TCRdb redid the calling of the immunoSEQ multiplex PCR reads with MiXCR, one entry per CDR3 protein. The sample consists of under 550,000 distinct CDR3 sequences, about 85% of them appearing once. Sequenced material: CD8+ T cells from PBMCs. The source of these receptors is a human donor with multiple sclerosis. The conserved cysteine and the conserved F or W are not part of the CDR3 here. Each record gives: J gene, CDR3 length, V gene, clone size, CDR3 protein. Rows give clone size only sometimes, using once, few, many, or a class for an expanded clone.

j_gene: TRBJ1-1; len: 12; v_gene: TRBV27; abundance: -; CDR3aa: ASSLGGPGTEAF
j_gene: TRBJ2-3; len: 12; v_gene: TRBV7-2; abundance: -; CDR3aa: ASSFSGEAGTQY
j_gene: TRBJ1-5; len: 12; v_gene: TRBV6-1; abundance: -; CDR3aa: ATSTGDSNQPQH
j_gene: TRBJ2-7; len: 13; v_gene: TRBV5-1; abundance: once; CDR3aa: ASSSTMTGSYEQY
j_gene: TRBJ1-2; len: 12; v_gene: TRBV4-1; abundance: -; CDR3aa: ASSQVEANYGYT
j_gene: TRBJ1-1; len: 12; v_gene: TRBV29-1; abundance: -; CDR3aa: SVDRDRGETEAF
j_gene: TRBJ2-1; len: 13; v_gene: TRBV5-4; abundance: -; CDR3aa: ASSFKVSSYNEQF
j_gene: TRBJ1-5; len: 13; v_gene: TRBV12-5; abundance: -; CDR3aa: ASGLAGLSNQPQH
j_gene: TRBJ2-2; len: 12; v_gene: TRBV19; abundance: -; CDR3aa: ASFIGGNTGELF
j_gene: TRBJ2-5; len: 14; v_gene: TRBV28; abundance: -; CDR3aa: ASSDEGVGAQETQY
j_gene: TRBJ1-1; len: 10; v_gene: TRBV19; abundance: -; CDR3aa: ATRAMNTEAF
j_gene: TRBJ1-4; len: 16; v_gene: TRBV24-1; abundance: -; CDR3aa: ATTLPDRLSLKNEKLF
j_gene: TRBJ1-1; len: 12; v_gene: TRBV6-1; abundance: few; CDR3aa: ASSVQGIHAEAF
j_gene: TRBJ2-1; len: 16; v_gene: TRBV5-1; abundance: -; CDR3aa: ASSTGLAGYSSYNEQF
j_gene: TRBJ2-7; len: 14; v_gene: TRBV5-1; abundance: -; CDR3aa: ASSFPDIGAINEQY
j_gene: TRBJ2-1; len: 13; v_gene: TRBV20-1; abundance: -; CDR3aa: SAGGLSAIDNEQF
j_gene: TRBJ2-7; len: 13; v_gene: TRBV7-8; abundance: -; CDR3aa: ASSLTVGEIYEQY
j_gene: TRBJ1-2; len: 14; v_gene: TRBV6-6; abundance: -; CDR3aa: ASSYNQGQGPYGYT
j_gene: TRBJ2-1; len: 15; v_gene: TRBV11-2; abundance: -; CDR3aa: ASSLDLGTTIDNEQF
j_gene: TRBJ1-1; len: 12; v_gene: TRBV6-1; abundance: -; CDR3aa: ASSDPGRNAEAF
j_gene: TRBJ1-1; len: 12; v_gene: TRBV11-1; abundance: -; CDR3aa: ASSPRGQGTEAF
j_gene: TRBJ2-2; len: 13; v_gene: TRBV27; abundance: once; CDR3aa: ASSLRDRGRWELF
j_gene: TRBJ1-2; len: 13; v_gene: TRBV27; abundance: once; CDR3aa: ASSLRGHGAYGYT
j_gene: TRBJ2-5; len: 13; v_gene: TRBV4-1; abundance: -; CDR3aa: ASSTRTGNSETQY
j_gene: TRBJ1-6; len: 12; v_gene: TRBV7-6; abundance: few; CDR3aa: ASSLEAVGSPLH
j_gene: TRBJ2-1; len: 13; v_gene: TRBV5-4; abundance: few; CDR3aa: ASSLDGLAGDEQF
j_gene: TRBJ2-2; len: 13; v_gene: TRBV27; abundance: -; CDR3aa: ASSLSGGGGGELF
j_gene: TRBJ2-7; len: 12; v_gene: TRBV19; abundance: -; CDR3aa: ASTNPGGTYEQY
j_gene: TRBJ2-2; len: 14; v_gene: TRBV29-1; abundance: -; CDR3aa: SVDASGRPNTGELF
j_gene: TRBJ1-5; len: 12; v_gene: TRBV5-8; abundance: -; CDR3aa: ASSLVSVNQPQH
j_gene: TRBJ2-1; len: 12; v_gene: TRBV4-1; abundance: once; CDR3aa: ASSQTRGQAEQF
j_gene: TRBJ2-5; len: 12; v_gene: TRBV24-1; abundance: -; CDR3aa: ATSAPDHGETQY
j_gene: TRBJ2-1; len: 12; v_gene: TRBV9; abundance: -; CDR3aa: ASSPRQGVDEQF